The entry below gives a single T cell receptor (beta chain) sequence along with its context. The source of the sample is a study of T-cell memory formation after mild COVID-19. Each CDR3 protein is one row after TCRdb ran MiXCR on the 5' RACE reads. The data show around 310,000 distinct CDR3 sequences, with around a fifth seen just once and around 20% held by the top ten. Germline values: CDR1 SGHTS, CDR2 YDEGEE. V shed 3 bases and J shed 4 bases, with 7 bases lying between them. The length of the CDR3 is 13 residues. The chain uses TRBV5-8 and TRBJ1-4; no firm D call. The clonotype comes from a man aged 18 to 30 who had mild COVID-19 (a few samples of this study predate the infection). Cell type and time point are not known. The specimen sequenced was PBMCs or a T cell subset sorted from them (not recorded which). This CDR3 reads CASSSQLNEKLFF. In DNA form, the CDR3 reads TGTGCCAGCAGCTCGCAGCTTAATGAAAAACTGTTTTTT.